The next 9 T cell receptor beta chains were all read from a single sample in a study of blood T cell repertoires in COVID-19 (dated by TCRdb to about 2020). The library was produced with the immunoSEQ multiplex PCR assay. TCRdb took over this immuneACCESS table, retaining in-frame rearrangements with V and J assigned. Such tables are incomplete; in checked studies, under half of the missing clones stem from an unresolved V gene, and the remainder is unexplained. For this sample there are 100,000 to 150,000 clones; about 86% appear just once. 2.3% of the sample rests with the top ten. Material: PBMCs or T cells enriched from blood (not recorded which). The receptor set was obtained from a woman in her forties or fifties who had recovered from COVID-19.

The V gene is TRBV3-1 (or the pseudogene TRBV3-2), the J gene TRBJ1-2; no firm D call. Germline CDR1 is LGHDT and CDR2 is YNNKEL (reference sequence). Trimming took 4 bases from V and 4 from J, leaving 13 bases between them. This CDR3 comprises 14 residues. The CDR3 is CASSPRSPAYGYTF. CDR3 in DNA: TGTGCCAGCAGCCCTCGGTCCCCCGCCTATGGCTACACCTTC.

The chain links TRBV10-1 to TRBJ2-7, with 11 bases aligning to TRBD2. There are 16 residues in the CDR3. Germline trimming cut 3 bases from V and 0 bases from J; bases unmatched to any gene: 4. Germline V lookup: CDR1 WNHNN, CDR2 SYGVQD (reference sequence). DNA for the CDR3: TGCGCCAGCAGTGACCCAACTAGCGGGGGCTCCTACGAGCAGTACTTC. Encoded protein: CASSDPTSGGSYEQYF.

This clone appeared a single time. The chain joins TRBV11-3 to TRBJ2-3, with 7 bases that match TRBD2. CDR1 is SGHNT, CDR2 YENEEA, per germline. The CDR3 is 14 amino acids. The J segment lost 3 bases and the V segment lost 3 bases, leaving 3 bases of the junction unmatched. CDR3 DNA: TGTGCCAGCAGCTTGAGCGGGACTACAGATACGCAGTATTTT. Protein sequence: CASSLSGTTDTQYF.

The chain carries TRBV6-5 and TRBJ1-6; D is uncertain. Trimming left V 5 bases short and J 10 bases short, with 12 bases between. The CDR3 loop spans 13 amino acids. Germline assignment: CDR1 MNHEY and CDR2 SVGAGI. CDR3 region: CASSPLSESPLHF. The CDR3 bases are TGTGCCAGCAGTCCCCTAAGCGAGTCACCCCTCCACTTT.

The V and J genes are TRBV3-1 (or the pseudogene TRBV3-2) and TRBJ2-3, with TRBD2 identical over 11 bases. Trimming cost V 0 bases and J 6 bases; bases outside gene matches: 11. Germline V gene data show CDR1 as LGHDT and CDR2 as YNNKEL (reference sequence). The CDR3 covers 18 residues. The chain's CDR3 is CASSQDRLAGGNTDTQYF. The CDR3 nucleotides are TGTGCCAGCAGCCAAGATCGGCTAGCGGGGGGAAACACGGATACGCAGTATTTT.

The rearrangement links TRBV11-2 to TRBJ2-2; D might be TRBD1 (6 bases). Looked up from germline, CDR1 is SGHAT and CDR2 is FQNNGV. The CDR3 is 14 residues long. Trimming removed 3 bases from V and 1 base from J, with 6 bases in between. The CDR3 region is CASSLTGNTGELFF. Here the CDR3 DNA reads TGTGCCAGCAGCTTGACAGGGAACACCGGGGAGCTGTTTTTT.

The V gene is TRBV11-3, the J gene TRBJ2-5; D is unclear. Germline values: CDR1 SGHNT, CDR2 YENEEA. This CDR3 is built from 13 residues. With 5 bases removed from V and 2 bases from J, the gap between germline ends came to 9 bases. The CDR3, as DNA: TGTGCCAGCAGCACGGTCGTACAAGAGACCCAGTACTTC. It is translated as CASSTVVQETQYF.

V gene TRBV7-9 combines with J gene TRBJ1-1; 7 bases line up with TRBD1. This CDR3 is built from 14 residues. Germline CDR1 reads SEHNR; CDR2 reads FQNEAQ (reference sequence). J was trimmed by 5 bases and V by 5 bases; bases with no gene match: 8. CDR3 in DNA: TGTGCCAGCAGCGGGACAGCTGAACCGACTGAAGCTTTCTTT. It encodes CASSGTAEPTEAFF. Based on the CDR3 plus reference TRBV7-9 and TRBJ1-1, the full variable domain is DTGVSQNPRHKITKRGQNVTFRCDPISEHNRLYWYRQTLGQGPEFLTYFQNEAQLEKSRLLSDRFSAERPKGSFSTLEIQRTEQGDSAMYLCASSGTAEPTEAFFGQGTRLTVV.

This clone was detected once. The chain uses TRBV9 and TRBJ2-2; 11 bases map to TRBD1. The CDR3 covers 15 residues. CDR1 is SGDLS, CDR2 YYNGEE, per germline. With 3 bases clipped from V and 7 bases from J, the junction kept 5 bases outside the gene matches. As DNA, the CDR3 is TGTGCCAGCAGCGGCGGGACAGGGGGTGGCGGGGAGCTGTTTTTT. Translated: CASSGGTGGGGELFF.